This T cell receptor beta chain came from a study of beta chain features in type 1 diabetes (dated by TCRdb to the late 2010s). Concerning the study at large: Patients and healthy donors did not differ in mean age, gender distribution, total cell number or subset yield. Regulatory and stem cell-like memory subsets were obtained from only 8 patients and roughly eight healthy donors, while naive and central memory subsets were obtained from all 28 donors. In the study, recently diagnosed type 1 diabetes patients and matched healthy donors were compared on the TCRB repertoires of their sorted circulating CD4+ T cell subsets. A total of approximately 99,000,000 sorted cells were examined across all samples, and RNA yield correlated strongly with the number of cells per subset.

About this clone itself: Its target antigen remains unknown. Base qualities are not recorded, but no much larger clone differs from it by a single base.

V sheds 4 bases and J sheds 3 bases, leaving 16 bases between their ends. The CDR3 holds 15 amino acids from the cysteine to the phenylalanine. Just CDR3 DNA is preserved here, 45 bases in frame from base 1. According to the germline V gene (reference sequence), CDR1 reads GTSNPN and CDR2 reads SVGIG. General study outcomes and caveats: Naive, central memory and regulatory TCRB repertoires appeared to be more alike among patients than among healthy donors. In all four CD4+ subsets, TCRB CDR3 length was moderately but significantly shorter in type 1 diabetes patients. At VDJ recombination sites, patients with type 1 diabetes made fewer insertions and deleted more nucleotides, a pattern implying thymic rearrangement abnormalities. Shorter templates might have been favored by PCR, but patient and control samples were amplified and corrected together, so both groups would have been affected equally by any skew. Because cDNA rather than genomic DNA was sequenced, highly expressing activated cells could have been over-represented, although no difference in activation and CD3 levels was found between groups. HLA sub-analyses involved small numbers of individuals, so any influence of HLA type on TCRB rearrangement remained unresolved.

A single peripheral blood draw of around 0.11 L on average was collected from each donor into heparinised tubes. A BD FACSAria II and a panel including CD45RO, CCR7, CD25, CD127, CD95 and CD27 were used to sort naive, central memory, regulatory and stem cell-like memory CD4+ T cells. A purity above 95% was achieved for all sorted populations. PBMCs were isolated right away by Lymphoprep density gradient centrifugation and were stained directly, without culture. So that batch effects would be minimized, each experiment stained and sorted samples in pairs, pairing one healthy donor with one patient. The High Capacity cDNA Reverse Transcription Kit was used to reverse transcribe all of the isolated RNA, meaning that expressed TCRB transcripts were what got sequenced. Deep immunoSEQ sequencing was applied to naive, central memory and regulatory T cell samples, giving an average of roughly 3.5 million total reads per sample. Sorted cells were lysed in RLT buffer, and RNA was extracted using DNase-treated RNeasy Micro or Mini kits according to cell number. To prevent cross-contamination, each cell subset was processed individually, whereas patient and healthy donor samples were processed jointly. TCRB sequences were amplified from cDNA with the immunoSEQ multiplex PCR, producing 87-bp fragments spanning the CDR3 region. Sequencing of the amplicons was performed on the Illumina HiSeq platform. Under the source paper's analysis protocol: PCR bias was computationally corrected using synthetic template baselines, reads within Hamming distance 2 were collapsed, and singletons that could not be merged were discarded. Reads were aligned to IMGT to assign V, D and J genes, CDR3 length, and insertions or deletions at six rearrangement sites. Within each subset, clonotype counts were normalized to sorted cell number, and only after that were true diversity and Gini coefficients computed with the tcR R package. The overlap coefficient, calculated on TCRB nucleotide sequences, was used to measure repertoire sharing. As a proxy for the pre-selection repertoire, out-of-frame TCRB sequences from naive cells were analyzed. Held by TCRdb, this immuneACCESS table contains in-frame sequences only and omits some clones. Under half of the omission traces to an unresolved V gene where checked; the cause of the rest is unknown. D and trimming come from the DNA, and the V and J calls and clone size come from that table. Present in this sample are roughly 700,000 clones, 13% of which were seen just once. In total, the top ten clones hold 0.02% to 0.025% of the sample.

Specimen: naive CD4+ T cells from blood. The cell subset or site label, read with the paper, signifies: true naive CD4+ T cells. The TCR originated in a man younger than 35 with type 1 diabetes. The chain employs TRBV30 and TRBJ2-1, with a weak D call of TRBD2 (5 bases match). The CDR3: CAWTPGTSGYNEQFF. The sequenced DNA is TGTGCCTGGACCCCGGGAACCTCGGGCTACAATGAGCAGTTCTTC.